This TCR beta chain was obtained from a study of T cell repertoires in ileal Crohn's disease. This clone was picked up one time. Its antigen is as yet unknown. The repertoire was sequenced with immunoSEQ multiplex PCR; TCRdb's copy has only in-frame clones and lacks some. The sample consists of about 6,500 clones, less than 75% of them appearing once. Whole-study results and caveats: Mucosal expansions were suggested to be mainly CD8 T cells.

The V end lost 4 bases, the J end lost 4 bases, and 8 bases lay between the germline ends. Looked up from germline, CDR1 is SGHNT and CDR2 is YYREEE (reference sequence). This CDR3 has 12 amino acids. The sequence was collected from an adult with Crohn's disease. The sample was ileal tissue. The chain carries TRBV5-4 and TRBJ1-1; D not resolved. The CDR3 sequence is CASSGGGTEAFF. The CDR3 nucleotides read TGTGCCAGCAGCGGAGGAGGCACTGAAGCTTTCTTT.